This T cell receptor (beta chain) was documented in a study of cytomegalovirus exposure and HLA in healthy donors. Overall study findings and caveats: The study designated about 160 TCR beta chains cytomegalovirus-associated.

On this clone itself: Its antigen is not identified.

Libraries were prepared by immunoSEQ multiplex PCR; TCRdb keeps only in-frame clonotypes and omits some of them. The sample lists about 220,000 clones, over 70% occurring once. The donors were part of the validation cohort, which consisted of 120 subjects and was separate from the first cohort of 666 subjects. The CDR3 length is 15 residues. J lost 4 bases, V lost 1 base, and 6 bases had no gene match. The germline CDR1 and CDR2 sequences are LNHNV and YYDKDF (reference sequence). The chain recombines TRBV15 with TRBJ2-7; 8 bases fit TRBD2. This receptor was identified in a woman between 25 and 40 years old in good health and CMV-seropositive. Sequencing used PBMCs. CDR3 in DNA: TGTGCCACCAGCAGAGGAGCGGGAGAGGGGTACGAGCAGTACTTC. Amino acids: CATSRGAGEGYEQYF. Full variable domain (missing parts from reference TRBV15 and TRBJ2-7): DAMVIQNPRYQVTQFGKPVTLSCSQTLNHNVMYWYQQKSSQAPKLLFHYYDKDFNNEADTPDNFQSRRPNTSFCFLDIRSPGLGDTAMYLCATSRGAGEGYEQYFGPGTRLTVT.